These 20 T cell receptor beta chains came from one sample sequenced in a study of T cells in Graves' hyperthyroidism and ophthalmopathy (dated by TCRdb to between 2019 and 2020). The library was obtained by multiplex PCR. The sequencer was an Illumina HiSeq 2000. TCR beta CDR3 regions were amplified from RNA transcripts. A first-round RT-PCR of the TCR CDR3 used the HTBI primer set with the Qiagen OneStep RT-PCR kit. TCRdb reanalyzed the raw reads on its own, using fastp at Q25 for trimming and MiXCR for clone calling, and kept in-frame beta chains. Each record represents a unique CDR3 protein, reported with the most common genes and DNA among its rows. The sample contains under 400,000 distinct CDR3 sequences, roughly 18% of them found a single time. The ten largest account for approximately 49% of the sample. The specimen was blood. These TCRs come from a woman in her 50s with Graves' hyperthyroidism.

J is TRBJ1-5 and V is TRBV27, with 12 bases identical to TRBD1. Trimming at V came to 6 bases and at J to 15 bases, leaving 21 bases not matched to a gene. CDR3 length: 17 amino acids. Germline V lookup: CDR1 MNHEY, CDR2 SMNVEV (reference sequence). CDR3 loop: CASRPTGSEGQGASPHF. The DNA of the CDR3 is TGTGCCAGCAGACCAACGGGCTCAGAGGGACAGGGGGCCTCTCCGCATTTT.

This chain uses TRBV27 with TRBJ1-4, with D tentatively TRBD1 (6 bases). Germline V gene lookup returns CDR1 MNHEY and CDR2 SMNVEV (reference sequence). This CDR3 contains 15 residues. V was trimmed by 3 bases and J by 4 bases, leaving 12 bases between them. The CDR3 region is CASSFVGGSNEKLFF. The CDR3 DNA reads as TGTGCCAGCAGTTTTGTCGGGGGCAGTAATGAAAAACTGTTTTTT.

This rearrangement joins TRBV4-2 to TRBJ2-1; TRBD1 or TRBD2 may be the D gene (5 bases each). Germline assignment: CDR1 LGHNA and CDR2 YNFKEQ. V was trimmed by 3 bases and J by 5 bases, leaving 11 bases between them. The CDR3 has 14 amino acids. This chain's CDR3 is CASSHGTDDNEQFF. In DNA, the CDR3 is TGTGCCAGCAGCCACGGGACCGACGACAATGAGCAGTTCTTC.

J is TRBJ2-7 and V is TRBV7-9; 9 nucleotides match TRBD1. Germline V gives CDR1 SEHNR, CDR2 FQNEAQ (reference sequence). The CDR3 length is 13 residues. V lost 5 bases, J lost 6 bases, and 5 bases stayed unmatched. CDR3 protein: CASSRDRASEQYF. Here the CDR3 DNA reads TGTGCCAGCAGCCGGGACAGGGCCTCCGAGCAGTACTTC.

The table lists this clonotype with many counts. This rearrangement joins TRBV20-1 to TRBJ2-1; D possibly corresponds to TRBD2 (6 bases). V was pared by 0 bases and J by 4 bases, with 7 bases between. Germline V CDR1 and CDR2: DFQATT, SNEGSKA (reference sequence). The CDR3 runs 13 residues. The CDR3 sequence: CSARDAGYNEQFF. CDR3 in DNA: TGCAGTGCTAGAGATGCGGGGTACAATGAGCAGTTCTTC.

V and J are TRBV7-3 and TRBJ2-2; D call uncertain. V dropped 1 base and J dropped 8 bases, with 11 bases sitting between them. The CDR3 has 14 amino acids. Germline V gene data show CDR1 as SGHTA and CDR2 as FQGTGA. In DNA form, the CDR3 reads TGTGCCAGCAGCTTAAACCCTATTGGGGGGGAGCTGTTTTTT. Amino acids: CASSLNPIGGELFF.

The chain has TRBV6-2 or TRBV6-3 and TRBJ2-1; D not resolved. V lost 4 bases, J lost 5 bases, and 12 bases lay in between. Germline V lookup: CDR1 MNHEY, CDR2 SVGEGT. The CDR3 is made up of 14 amino acids. This chain's CDR3 is CASSLEKGNNEQFF. CDR3 DNA: TGTGCCAGCAGTTTAGAGAAGGGAAACAATGAGCAGTTCTTC.

This clonotype was found a few times. V and J are TRBV12-3 or TRBV12-4 and TRBJ2-1, with 13 bases aligning to TRBD2. The CDR3 runs to 19 residues. V lost 3 bases to trimming and J lost 0 bases; unmatched junction nucleotides: 8. In nucleotides, the CDR3 is TGTGCCAGCAGTTTGAACGTACTAGCGGGGGGGTTCTCCTACAATGAGCAGTTCTTC. Translation: CASSLNVLAGGFSYNEQFF.

This clonotype was recorded many times. The chain joins TRBV7-8 to TRBJ1-1; no clear D. Germline V gives CDR1 SGHVS, CDR2 FQNEAQ. Trimming took off 8 bases at V and 5 bases at J, with 21 bases between the two ends. The length of the CDR3 is 15 residues. CDR3 loop: CASLIDYPVTTEAFF. DNA of the CDR3: TGTGCCAGCCTCATAGATTACCCGGTGACAACTGAAGCTTTCTTT.

This clonotype was counted only a few times. This chain connects TRBV5-6 to TRBJ2-2, with 8 bases aligning to TRBD2. The CDR3 length is 17 residues. Germline values: CDR1 SGHDT, CDR2 YYEEEE. With V trimmed by 4 bases and J by 1 base, 9 bases remained unmatched. CDR3 protein: CASSHRASGGNTGELFF. The CDR3 DNA follows: TGTGCCAGCAGCCACCGGGCGAGCGGGGGGAACACCGGGGAGCTGTTTTTT.

The chain combines TRBV28 with TRBJ2-7; 10 positions match TRBD1. The V and J ends lost 4 bases and 5 bases, in that order; junction bases with no gene match: 23. The germline V gene encodes CDR1 MDHEN and CDR2 SYDVKM. CDR3 length: 20 amino acids. CDR3 amino acids: CASSSFIWSLDRGQGNEQYF. The CDR3, as DNA: TGTGCCAGCAGTTCCTTCATATGGTCGTTAGACAGGGGGCAAGGCAACGAGCAGTACTTC.

Only a few counts were recorded for this clonotype. The CDR3 nucleotides are TGTGCCAGCAGTTATGGTGATGAGCAGTTCTTC. Its protein product is CASSYGDEQFF. The chain uses TRBV27 and TRBJ2-1, with D uncertain. This CDR3 is built from 11 residues. V was pared by 4 bases and J by 8 bases, with 6 bases between. The germline V gene encodes CDR1 MNHEY and CDR2 SMNVEV (reference sequence).

The V call is TRBV30, the J call TRBJ2-5; D unclear. V was trimmed by 3 bases and J by 7 bases, leaving 21 bases between them. CDR3 length equals 15 residues. From germline, CDR1 is GTSNPN and CDR2 SVGIG (reference sequence). CDR3 region: CAWSTPGTSSGTQYF. CDR3 DNA sequence: TGTGCCTGGAGCACACCTGGAACCTCATCGGGGACCCAGTACTTC.

This clonotype was detected a few times. The chain couples TRBV19 to TRBJ1-1; 8 bases are a match to TRBD1. There are 14 residues in the CDR3. J was trimmed by 4 bases and V by 3 bases; bases with no gene match: 4. Germline values: CDR1 LNHDA, CDR2 SQIVND (reference sequence). CDR3 sequence: CASSIGQGFTEAFF. Here the CDR3 DNA reads TGTGCCAGTAGTATTGGACAGGGCTTCACTGAAGCTTTCTTT.

The chain recombines TRBV15 with TRBJ1-4; TRBD1 might be the D (6 bases). The CDR3 has 15 amino acids. Per the germline V gene, CDR1 is LNHNV and CDR2 is YYDKDF (reference sequence). V lost 3 bases to trimming and J lost 3 bases, with 11 bases between them. DNA of the CDR3: TGTGCCACCAGCAGCAGGGACAATCCTAATGAAAAACTGTTTTTT. Protein product: CATSSRDNPNEKLFF.

This chain links TRBV11-3 with TRBJ2-3; 13 bases are shared with TRBD2. Germline lookup yields CDR1 SGHNT and CDR2 YENEEA. Trimming cost V 2 bases and J 0 bases; bases outside gene matches: 5. CDR3 size: 18 residues. CDR3 bases: TGTGCCAGCAGCTTATCCGGGACTAGCGGGGAAAGCACAGATACGCAGTATTTT. Protein product: CASSLSGTSGESTDTQYF.

The V gene is TRBV5-1, the J gene TRBJ2-5, with 11 bases identical to TRBD2. CDR3 length: 16 amino acids. V lost 2 bases, J lost 2 bases, and 5 bases stayed unmatched. The germline V gene has CDR1 SGHRS and CDR2 YFSETQ. The CDR3 is CASSLAGTSGQETQYF. In DNA form, the CDR3 reads TGCGCCAGCAGCTTAGCCGGGACTAGCGGACAAGAGACCCAGTACTTC.

This clonotype was recorded at least ten times. The chain combines TRBV11-2 with TRBJ2-5; 7 bases are a match to TRBD2. Looked up from germline, CDR1 is SGHAT and CDR2 is FQNNGV. The CDR3 is made up of 12 amino acids. The J segment lost 4 bases and the V segment lost 6 bases, leaving 2 bases of the junction unmatched. The CDR3 loop reads CASRGGGETQYF. The CDR3 DNA sequence: TGTGCCAGCAGGGGGGGGGGAGAGACCCAGTACTTC.

The table lists this clonotype with a few counts. The V gene is TRBV24-1, the J gene TRBJ2-1, with D hard to call. CDR1 KGHDR and CDR2 SFDVKD come from the germline V gene. V shed 5 bases and J shed 4 bases, with 11 bases lying between them. This CDR3 comprises 14 residues. As DNA, the CDR3 is TGTGCCACCAGTGTCACAGCATCATACAATGAGCAGTTCTTC. Translated: CATSVTASYNEQFF.

This clonotype was counted a few times. V gene TRBV7-2 combines with J gene TRBJ2-1; TRBD2 matches 7 bases. V lost 1 base and J lost 2; bases outside the gene matches: 5. Germline V gene lookup returns CDR1 SGHTA and CDR2 FQGNSA. CDR3 size: 16 residues. The CDR3 here is CASSLEAGDPYNEQFF. CDR3 bases: TGTGCCAGCAGCTTAGAGGCGGGAGATCCCTACAATGAGCAGTTCTTC.